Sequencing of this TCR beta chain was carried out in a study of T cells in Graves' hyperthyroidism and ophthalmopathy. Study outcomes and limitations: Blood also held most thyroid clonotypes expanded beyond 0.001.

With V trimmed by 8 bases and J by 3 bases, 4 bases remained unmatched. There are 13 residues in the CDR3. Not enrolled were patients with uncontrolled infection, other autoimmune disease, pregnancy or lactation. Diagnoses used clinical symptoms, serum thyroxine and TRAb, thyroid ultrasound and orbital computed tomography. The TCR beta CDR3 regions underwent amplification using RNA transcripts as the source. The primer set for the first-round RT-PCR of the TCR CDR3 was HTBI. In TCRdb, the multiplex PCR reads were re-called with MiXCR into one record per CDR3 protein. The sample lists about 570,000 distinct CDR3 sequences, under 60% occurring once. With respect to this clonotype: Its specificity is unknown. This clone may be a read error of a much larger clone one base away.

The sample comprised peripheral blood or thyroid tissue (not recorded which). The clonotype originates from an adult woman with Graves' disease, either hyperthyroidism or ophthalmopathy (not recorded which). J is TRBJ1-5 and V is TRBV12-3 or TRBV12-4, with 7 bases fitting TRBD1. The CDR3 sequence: CASGGQFNQPQHF. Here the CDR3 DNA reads TGTGCCAGCGGGGGACAGTTCAATCAGCCCCAGCATTTT.